One and the same sample provided the 6 T cell receptor beta chains below, sequenced in a study of T-cell memory formation after mild COVID-19. TCRdb used MiXCR to reprocess the 5' RACE reads, holding one entry per CDR3 protein. The sample has around 300,000 distinct CDR3 sequences, over 10% seen once. Sequencing was carried out using PBMCs or a T cell subset sorted from them (not recorded which). These receptors were taken from a man between 18 and 35 years old who had mild COVID-19 (a few samples of this study predate the infection). Cell type and time point are not known.

This clonotype has only a few counts. The rearrangement joins TRBV20-1 to TRBJ2-1, with a weak D call TRBD1 (6 bases). V was clipped by 2 bases and J by 4 bases, with 9 bases between them. From germline, CDR1 is DFQATT and CDR2 SNEGSKA (reference sequence). The CDR3 runs 13 residues. The CDR3 DNA follows: TGCAGTGCTAGAAAGCAGGGGTACAATGAGCAGTTCTTC. This sequence encodes CSARKQGYNEQFF.

J is TRBJ2-3 and V is TRBV7-6; D is ambiguous. Trimming cost V 1 base and J 5 bases, with 10 bases left between them. The CDR3 is made up of 14 amino acids. CDR1 is SGHVS and CDR2 is FNYEAQ in the germline V gene. The CDR3 sequence: CASSLDSSVDTQYF. The CDR3 DNA sequence: TGTGCCAGCAGCTTAGACTCATCCGTAGATACGCAGTATTTT.

This clonotype was seen more than once but under ten times. The chain carries TRBV11-2 and TRBJ1-2; D is ambiguous. The V gene lost 1 base and the J gene lost 7 bases, with 10 bases spanning the gap. Germline CDR1 and CDR2: SGHAT and FQNNGV. This CDR3 contains 13 residues. The CDR3 coding sequence is TGTGCCAGCAGCTTAGTTGCAGGCGGTGGCTACACCTTC. Amino acids: CASSLVAGGGYTF. Complete variable domain (other parts from reference TRBV11-2 and TRBJ1-2): EAGVAQSPRYKIIEKRQSVAFWCNPISGHATLYWYQQILGQGPKLLIQFQNNGVVDDSQLPKDRFSAERLKGVDSTLKIQPAKLEDSAVYLCASSLVAGGGYTFGSGTRLTVV.

V gene TRBV7-2 combines with J gene TRBJ1-1; possibly TRBD1 for D (5 bases). The V end was cut by 3 bases, the J end by 4 bases, with 15 bases between. The CDR3 covers 15 residues. CDR1 is SGHTA and CDR2 is FQGNSA in the germline V gene. CDR3 nucleotide sequence: TGTGCCAGCAGCTTTGACCCGACAGACCTCACTGAAGCTTTCTTT. This codes for CASSFDPTDLTEAFF.

The V call is TRBV5-1, the J call TRBJ2-1; D perhaps matches TRBD1 (5 bases). The CDR3 is 13 amino acids. CDR1 is SGHRS and CDR2 is YFSETQ in the germline V gene. V shed 3 bases and J shed 8 bases, with 12 bases lying between them. In nucleotides, the CDR3 is TGCGCCAGCAGCTGGCTGGTGGGGCATGAGCAGTTCTTC. Translation: CASSWLVGHEQFF.

The chain combines TRBV6-1 with TRBJ1-1; 10 bases align to TRBD1. J lost 6 bases, V lost 2 bases, and 6 bases had no gene match. This CDR3 is built from 15 residues. CDR1 and CDR2 (germline): MNHNS, SASEGT. The CDR3 DNA reads TGTGCCAGCAGTGAATATGACAGGGGGCCGGCTGAAGCTTTCTTT. It specifies CASSEYDRGPAEAFF.